The text below deals with one TCR beta chain. Its antigen is currently unknown. The data derive from a study of blood T cells in healthy people across ages. General study points: Measured against age, TCR beta diversity per million T cells decreased in a roughly linear manner.

Primers used in a second PCR of about 6 to 12 cycles were a sample-barcoded 5' primer and a J-beta primer mix. A single record per CDR3 protein comes from TCRdb applying MiXCR to the 5' RACE reads. The sample consists of more than 750,000 distinct CDR3 sequences, under 35% of them appearing once. With 3 bases clipped from V and 5 bases from J, the junction kept 4 bases outside the gene matches. Germline V gives CDR1 DFQATT, CDR2 SNEGSKA (reference sequence). The CDR3 runs to 16 residues. Separately, the same data were catalogued under a study of T cells of mothers and their children. That source notes: Compared with unrelated pairs, related mother-child pairs had slightly higher, non-significant overlap. Detection yielded no persistent microchimeric T cell clones.

V is TRBV20-1 and J is TRBJ2-4; 16 bases align to TRBD2. This clonotype was sampled from a woman aged 40 to 49 in good health. The sequencing sample was made of blood. The DNA of the CDR3 is TGCAGTGCTAGCGCCGGGACTAGCGGGAGGGAAAACATTCAGTACTTC. Its translation: CSASAGTSGRENIQYF.